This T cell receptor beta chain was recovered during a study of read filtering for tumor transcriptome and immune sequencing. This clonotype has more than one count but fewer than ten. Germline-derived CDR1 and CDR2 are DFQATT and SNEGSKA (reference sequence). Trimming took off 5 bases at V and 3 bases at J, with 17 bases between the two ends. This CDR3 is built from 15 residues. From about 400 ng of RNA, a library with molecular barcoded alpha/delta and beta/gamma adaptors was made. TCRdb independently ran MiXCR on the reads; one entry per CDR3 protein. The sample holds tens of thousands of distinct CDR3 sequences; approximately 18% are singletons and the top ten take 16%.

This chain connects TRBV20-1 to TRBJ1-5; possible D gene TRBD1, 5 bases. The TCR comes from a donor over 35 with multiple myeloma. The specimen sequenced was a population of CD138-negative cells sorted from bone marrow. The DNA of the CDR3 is TGCAGTGCTTTCCGGGACGGAGAAATCAATCAGCCCCAGCATTTT. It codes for CSAFRDGEINQPQHF.